This record looks at one T cell receptor beta chain sequence and its context. Its antigen is currently unknown. The data belong to a study of graft-versus-host responses after intestinal transplantation. Study background: Tacrolimus and steroids were given for 2 to 3 years to all recipients after anti-thymocyte globulin induction.

Findings and caveats of the study: Present in recipient marrow, GvH clones included some that appeared first in ileum or blood.

Using immunoSEQ multiplex PCR, the repertoire was profiled, and TCRdb retains in-frame clones only, with some absent. The top ten hold 30% to 45% of the sample, which has some 10,000 clones, about three quarters seen once. The CDR3 runs to 18 residues. The trim removed 6 bases at V and 1 base at J, leaving 8 bases unmatched. This sequence originates from a human patient who received an intestinal transplant, so some T cells may come from the graft donor. The sample was PBMCs, taken around 490 days after intestinal transplant. The V gene is TRBV5-3, the J gene TRBJ2-2; 14 nucleotides agree with TRBD2. TRBV5-3 qualifies as an ORF whose function is uncertain. The CDR3 protein is CARIKGTSGSGNTGELFF. In DNA form, the CDR3 reads TGTGCCAGAATCAAGGGGACTAGCGGGAGTGGGAACACCGGGGAGCTGTTTTTT.